These 28 T cell receptor beta chains were all obtained from the same sample, sequenced in a study of cytomegalovirus exposure and HLA in healthy donors. TCRdb keeps only in-frame clones here, not all; method: immunoSEQ multiplex PCR. The table records roughly 180,000 clones, around nine tenths of them present only once. The sample taken for sequencing was PBMCs. The source is a man aged 25 to 40 in good health and CMV-seropositive.

The CDR3 nucleotides read TGTGCCTGGAGTGCGATCTCGAGGGTGGGCTATGGCTACACCTTC. It encodes CAWSAISRVGYGYTF. The chain carries TRBV30 and TRBJ1-2; D not certain. The CDR3 is 15 amino acids. Germline-derived CDR1 and CDR2 are GTSNPN and SVGIG (reference sequence). The V and J ends lost 1 base and 4 bases respectively, with 16 bases between them.

This chain links TRBV2 with TRBJ2-3, with D perhaps assigned TRBD1 or TRBD2 (5 bases each). The CDR3 runs 12 residues. Germline assignment: CDR1 SNHLY and CDR2 FYNNEI. V lost 7 bases to trimming and J lost 4 bases, with 9 bases between them. DNA of the CDR3: TGTGCCAGCACCGAGGGGTCAGATACGCAGTATTTT. Its protein is CASTEGSDTQYF.

The rearrangement uses TRBV19 and TRBJ1-1, with 7 nucleotides matching TRBD1. Germline V CDR1 and CDR2: LNHDA, SQIVND (reference sequence). V was clipped by 6 bases and J by 1 base; unmatched bases: 5. The CDR3 has 14 residues. In nucleotides, the CDR3 is TGTGCCAGTAGCCGACAGGGTCGGAACACTGAAGCTTTCTTT. Translated: CASSRQGRNTEAFF.

The chain is built from TRBV9 and TRBJ2-7; the D is unclear. The germline V gene has CDR1 SGDLS and CDR2 YYNGEE. The CDR3 sequence is 16 residues long. Trimming pared 4 bases from V and 2 bases from J, leaving 19 bases between. This CDR3 is CASSPRTAARPYEQYF. The DNA for the CDR3 is TGTGCCAGCAGCCCCCGTACGGCAGCGAGGCCCTACGAGCAGTACTTC.

This clone came up once. The chain carries TRBV29-1 and TRBJ2-5, with D perhaps matching TRBD1 (5 bases). The CDR3 sequence is 13 residues long. Germline assignment: CDR1 SQVTM and CDR2 ANQGSEA. Trimming left V 6 bases short and J 5 bases short, with 16 bases between. The CDR3 nucleotides are TGCAGCGTAGTAAGGGGCGGTCGGGAGACCCAGTACTTC. It yields the protein CSVVRGGRETQYF.

The gene calls are TRBV27 and TRBJ2-7, with D perhaps TRBD1 (5 bases). CDR3 length equals 16 residues. Deletions cut 5 bases from V and 2 bases from J, with 19 bases between. The germline V gene has CDR1 MNHEY and CDR2 SMNVEV (reference sequence). DNA for the CDR3: TGTGCCAGCAGTGGTACAGGTAGGGGCCCCGCCTACGAGCAGTACTTC. Encoded protein: CASSGTGRGPAYEQYF.

The chain recombines TRBV5-4 with TRBJ2-1, with D maybe TRBD1 (6 bases). Trimming took 4 bases from V and 5 from J, leaving 10 bases between them. Germline assignment: CDR1 SGHNT and CDR2 YYREEE (reference sequence). There are 13 residues in the CDR3. The CDR3 DNA reads TGTGCCAGCAGCCACTGGACAGACAATGAGCAGTTCTTC. Translated, it gives CASSHWTDNEQFF. Together with reference TRBV5-4 and TRBJ2-1, the CDR3 gives the full variable domain: ETGVTQSPTHLIKTRGQQVTLRCSSQSGHNTVSWYQQALGQGPQFIFQYYREEENGRGNFPPRFSGLQFPNYSSELNVNALELDDSALYLCASSHWTDNEQFFGPGTRLTVL.

The chain couples TRBV7-7 to TRBJ2-5; TRBD1 matches at 7 bases. Trimming took 5 bases from V and 3 from J; bases not matched to a gene: 6. This CDR3 region has 14 residues. CDR1 and CDR2 from the germline V gene are SSHAT and FNYEAQ (reference sequence). CDR3 coding DNA: TGTGCCAGCAGCACGACAGGGCCCAAAGAGACCCAGTACTTC. It translates to CASSTTGPKETQYF.

The V and J genes are TRBV5-1 and TRBJ1-1; a possible D gene is TRBD1 (5 bases). The V and J ends lost 1 base and 1 base respectively, with 14 bases between them. The CDR3 has 16 amino acids. Germline lookup yields CDR1 SGHRS and CDR2 YFSETQ. CDR3 DNA sequence: TGCGCCAGCAGCTTGAATGGCAGGGAAGGGAACACTGAAGCTTTCTTT. Residues: CASSLNGREGNTEAFF.

This sequence joins TRBV28 and TRBJ1-5; TRBD1 matches 9 bases. V was pared by 8 bases and J by 6 bases, with 5 bases of the junction left unmatched. Germline V lookup: CDR1 MDHEN, CDR2 SYDVKM. This CDR3 comprises 13 residues. In DNA, the CDR3 is TGTGCCAGCGGGACAGGGAATTCTCAGCCCCAGCATTTT. Its translation is CASGTGNSQPQHF.

This sequence joins TRBV5-1 and TRBJ1-5; D not resolved. V was pared by 0 bases and J by 6 bases, with 7 bases between. The germline V gene has CDR1 SGHRS and CDR2 YFSETQ. The CDR3 loop spans 13 amino acids. DNA for the CDR3: TGCGCCAGCAGCTTGGTTGTGGCTCAGCCCCAGCATTTT. It encodes CASSLVVAQPQHF. The full variable domain, its missing parts supplied by reference TRBV5-1 and TRBJ1-5, is KAGVTQTPRYLIKTRGQQVTLSCSPISGHRSVSWYQQTPGQGLQFLFEYFSETQRNKGNFPGRFSGRQFSNSRSEMNVSTLELGDSALYLCASSLVVAQPQHFGDGTRLSIL.

This clone was found a few times. The chain links TRBV11-2 to TRBJ1-2, with TRBD1 as a possible D gene (6 bases). Trimming took 5 bases from V and 3 from J, leaving 19 bases between them. Germline-derived CDR1 and CDR2 are SGHAT and FQNNGV. The CDR3 is 16 residues long. The CDR3 region is CASSLLAGGEDYGYTF. DNA of the CDR3: TGTGCCAGCAGCCTGCTCGCGGGGGGCGAAGACTATGGCTACACCTTC. Together with reference TRBV11-2 and TRBJ1-2, the CDR3 gives the full variable domain: EAGVAQSPRYKIIEKRQSVAFWCNPISGHATLYWYQQILGQGPKLLIQFQNNGVVDDSQLPKDRFSAERLKGVDSTLKIQPAKLEDSAVYLCASSLLAGGEDYGYTFGSGTRLTVV.

The chain recombines TRBV5-1 with TRBJ1-2, with 8 positions matching TRBD1. The CDR3 consists of 15 residues. Germline loops: CDR1 SGHRS, CDR2 YFSETQ. V was pared by 4 bases and J by 3 bases, with 8 bases of the junction left unmatched. The CDR3 bases are TGCGCCAGCAGCCTTCGTCCGGACAGGGACTATGGCTACACCTTC. Encoded protein: CASSLRPDRDYGYTF.

The chain carries TRBV12-5 and TRBJ2-3; no firm D call. The germline gives CDR1 LGHNT, CDR2 FRNRAP. This CDR3 is built from 12 residues. CDR3 sequence reads: CAETASTDTQYF. In nucleotides, the CDR3 is TGTGCCGAGACCGCTAGCACAGATACGCAGTATTTT.

The chain has TRBV7-9 and TRBJ2-1; D might be TRBD1 or TRBD2, each matching 5 bases. The germline V and J ends were trimmed by 1 base and 2 bases, with 12 bases remaining between them. Germline CDR1 and CDR2: SEHNR and FQNEAQ (reference sequence). The CDR3 is made up of 16 amino acids. As DNA, the CDR3 is TGTGCCAGCAGCTTAGGATGGGGGACCGCCTACAATGAGCAGTTCTTC. Protein: CASSLGWGTAYNEQFF. The full variable domain, in which reference TRBV7-9 and TRBJ2-1 provide the parts outside the CDR3, is DTGVSQNPRHKITKRGQNVTFRCDPISEHNRLYWYRQTLGQGPEFLTYFQNEAQLEKSRLLSDRFSAERPKGSFSTLEIQRTEQGDSAMYLCASSLGWGTAYNEQFFGPGTRLTVL.

DNA for the CDR3: TGTGCCAGCAGTGCGCGCCGGGCGCTCTCCGGGATGGGGGAGCTGTTTTTT. It yields the protein CASSARRALSGMGELFF. This chain joins TRBV25-1 and TRBJ2-2, with D maybe TRBD2 (5 bases). The germline V gene has CDR1 MGHDK and CDR2 SYGVNS. This CDR3 has 17 amino acids. V shed 4 bases and J shed 8 bases, with 23 bases lying between them.

This chain uses TRBV5-1 with TRBJ1-4; D is possibly TRBD1 (5 bases). Deletions cut 0 bases from V and 10 bases from J, with 10 bases between. This CDR3 has 13 amino acids. Germline V gene data show CDR1 as SGHRS and CDR2 as YFSETQ. CDR3 sequence: CASSLEIGGKLFF. The CDR3 DNA sequence: TGCGCCAGCAGCTTGGAAATCGGGGGAAAACTGTTTTTT.

V usage is TRBV6-5 and J usage is TRBJ2-2; perhaps TRBD1 as D (6 bases). V was pared by 4 bases and J by 4 bases, with 16 bases between. CDR3 length: 16 amino acids. Germline V gives CDR1 MNHEY, CDR2 SVGAGI. The CDR3 protein is CASSSPDSRITGELFF. CDR3 coding DNA: TGTGCCAGCAGTTCGCCGGACAGCCGAATCACCGGGGAGCTGTTTTTT.

The chain has TRBV10-1 and TRBJ2-7, with D unresolved. The CDR3 sequence is 12 residues long. Germline-derived CDR1 and CDR2 are WNHNN and SYGVQD (reference sequence). The V end was cut by 0 bases, the J end by 5 bases, with 5 bases between. The CDR3 nucleotides read TGCGCCAGCAGTGAGTCACCCCACGAGCAGTACTTC. This translates into CASSESPHEQYF.

The chain is built from TRBV18 and TRBJ1-4, with 7 bases lining up with TRBD1. Germline loops: CDR1 KGHSH, CDR2 LQKENI. Losses at the gene ends were 5 bases for V and 7 bases for J; bases not matched to a gene: 10. The CDR3 contains 15 residues. Written as DNA, the CDR3 is TGTGCCAGCTCAAGTGGACAGGTCGGGGGTGAAAAACTGTTTTTT. Translation: CASSSGQVGGEKLFF.

CDR3 bases: TGTGCCAGTAGTATAACAGCCGGGCAGGGTTATTCACCCCTCCACTTT. Its protein is CASSITAGQGYSPLHF. The chain has TRBV19 and TRBJ1-6; TRBD1 might be the D (5 bases). Trimming stripped 2 bases from V and 8 bases from J, with 16 bases between. This CDR3 is built from 16 residues. Germline loops: CDR1 LNHDA, CDR2 SQIVND (reference sequence).

V usage is TRBV5-1 and J usage is TRBJ1-2, with D perhaps TRBD1 (6 bases). The CDR3 runs 13 residues. CDR1 and CDR2 (germline): SGHRS, YFSETQ. Between the trimmed V and J ends, which lost 3 bases and 5 bases, there was a span of 11 bases. CDR3 in amino acids: CASSWGAAYGYTF. In DNA, the CDR3 is TGCGCCAGCAGCTGGGGGGCGGCTTATGGCTACACCTTC.

The chain has TRBV11-3 and TRBJ2-7, with D tentatively TRBD1 (5 bases). V lost 5 bases, J lost 6 bases, and 14 bases lay in between. The CDR3 is made up of 13 amino acids. The germline V gene encodes CDR1 SGHNT and CDR2 YENEEA. The CDR3 region is CASSPAPDSEQYF. The CDR3 DNA sequence: TGTGCCAGCAGCCCGGCCCCCGACAGCGAGCAGTACTTC.

The J gene is TRBJ1-2, the V gene TRBV5-4, with D perhaps matching TRBD1 (5 bases). This CDR3 has 16 amino acids. Germline loops: CDR1 SGHNT, CDR2 YYREEE (reference sequence). The V end lost 5 bases, the J end lost 2 bases, and 19 bases lay between the germline ends. DNA for the CDR3: TGTGCCAGCAGAAAAGCAGGGACCGCCGCCAACTATGGCTACACCTTC. Residues: CASRKAGTAANYGYTF.

The chain couples TRBV5-1 to TRBJ2-3; the D gene could be TRBD1 or TRBD2 (6 bases each). This CDR3 comprises 15 residues. Trimming took 0 bases from V and 6 from J, leaving 14 bases between them. The V gene's germline CDR1 is SGHRS and CDR2 YFSETQ. The CDR3 loop reads CASSLAPTGTDTQYF. Written as DNA, the CDR3 is TGCGCCAGCAGCTTGGCCCCAACAGGGACTGATACGCAGTATTTT.

The CDR3, as DNA: TGTGCCAGCAGCCCCCAGGGAAACAATGAGCAGTTCTTC. This translates into CASSPQGNNEQFF. V usage is TRBV7-3 and J usage is TRBJ2-1; D is perhaps TRBD1 (5 bases). This CDR3 region has 13 residues. Germline V CDR1 and CDR2: SGHTA, FQGTGA. Trimming took off 5 bases at V and 5 bases at J, with 10 bases between the two ends.

The V and J genes are TRBV2 and TRBJ2-1; D remains ambiguous. This CDR3 contains 23 residues. CDR1 and CDR2 from the germline V gene are SNHLY and FYNNEI. Between the trimmed V and J ends, which lost 4 bases and 1 base, there was a span of 35 bases. CDR3 in amino acids: CASSAIIGASSTLRPSSYNEQFF. DNA for the CDR3: TGTGCCAGCAGTGCAATCATAGGCGCCTCTTCGACTCTTAGGCCTTCTTCCTACAATGAGCAGTTCTTC.

The chain uses TRBV30 and TRBJ2-5; no firm D call. Trimming took off 3 bases at V and 7 bases at J, with 18 bases between the two ends. The CDR3 is 14 residues long. CDR1 GTSNPN and CDR2 SVGIG come from the germline V gene (reference sequence). Here the CDR3 reads CAWRIGRPSGTQYF. The CDR3 DNA is TGTGCCTGGAGGATCGGCAGGCCTTCGGGGACCCAGTACTTC.